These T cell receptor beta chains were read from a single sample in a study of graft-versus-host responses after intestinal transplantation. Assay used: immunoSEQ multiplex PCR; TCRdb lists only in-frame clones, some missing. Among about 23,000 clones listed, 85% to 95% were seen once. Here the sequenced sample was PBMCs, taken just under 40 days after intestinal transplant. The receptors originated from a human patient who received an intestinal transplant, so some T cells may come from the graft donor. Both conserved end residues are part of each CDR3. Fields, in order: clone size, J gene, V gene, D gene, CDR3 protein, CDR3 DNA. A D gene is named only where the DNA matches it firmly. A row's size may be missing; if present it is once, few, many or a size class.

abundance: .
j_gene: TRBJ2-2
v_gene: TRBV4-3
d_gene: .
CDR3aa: CASSQDDVYDTGELFF
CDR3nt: TGCGCCAGCAGCCAAGATGACGTCTACGACACCGGGGAGCTGTTTTTT

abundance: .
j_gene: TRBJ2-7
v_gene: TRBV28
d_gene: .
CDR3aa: CASSFLPGENWDEQYF
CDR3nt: TGTGCCAGCAGTTTTCTACCCGGGGAAAATTGGGACGAGCAGTACTTC

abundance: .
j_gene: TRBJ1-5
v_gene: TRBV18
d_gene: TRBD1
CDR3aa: CASSPHAQGSNQPQHF
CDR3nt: TGTGCCAGCTCACCACATGCACAGGGGAGCAATCAGCCCCAGCATTTT

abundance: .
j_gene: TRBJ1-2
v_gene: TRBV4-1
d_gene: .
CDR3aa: CASSPQGTQSYGYTF
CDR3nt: TGCGCCAGCAGCCCTCAGGGGACCCAGAGCTATGGCTACACCTTC

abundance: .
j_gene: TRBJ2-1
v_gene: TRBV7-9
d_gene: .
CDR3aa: CASSATTFWQFF
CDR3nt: TGTGCCAGCAGCGCTACTACCTTTTGGCAGTTCTTC

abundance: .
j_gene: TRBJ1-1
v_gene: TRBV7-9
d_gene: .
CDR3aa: CASSTGTAEAFF
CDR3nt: TGTGCCAGCAGCACCGGGACGGCTGAAGCTTTCTTT

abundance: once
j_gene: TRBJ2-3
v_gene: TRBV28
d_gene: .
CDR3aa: CASKKGWTDTQYF
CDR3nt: TGTGCCAGCAAAAAAGGTTGGACAGATACGCAGTATTTT

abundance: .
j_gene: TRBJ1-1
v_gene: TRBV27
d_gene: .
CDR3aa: CASSLPRRNTEAFF
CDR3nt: TGTGCCAGCAGTTTACCCCGGCGGAACACTGAAGCTTTCTTT

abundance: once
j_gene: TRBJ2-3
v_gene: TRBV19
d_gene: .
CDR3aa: CASSIVGEAFQYF
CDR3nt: TGTGCCAGTAGTATAGTGGGGGAGGCGTTCCAGTATTTT

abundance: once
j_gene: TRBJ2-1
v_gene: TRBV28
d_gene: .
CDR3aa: CASSLKDYGGEQFF
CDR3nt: TGTGCCAGCAGCCTAAAAGACTATGGGGGTGAGCAGTTCTTC

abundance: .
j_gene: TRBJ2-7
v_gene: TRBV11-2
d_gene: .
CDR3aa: CASSLGVRGWHSYEQYF
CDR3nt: TGTGCCAGCAGCTTAGGGGTCCGGGGCTGGCACTCCTACGAGCAGTACTTC

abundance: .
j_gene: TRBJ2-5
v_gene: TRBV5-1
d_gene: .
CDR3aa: CASSLGRERETQYF
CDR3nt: TGCGCCAGCAGCTTGGGCAGGGAGAGGGAGACCCAGTACTTC

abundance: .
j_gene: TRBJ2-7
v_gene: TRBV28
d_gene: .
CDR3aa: CASSLLHISAYEQYF
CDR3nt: TGTGCCAGCAGCCTCCTTCATATTTCGGCCTACGAGCAGTACTTC

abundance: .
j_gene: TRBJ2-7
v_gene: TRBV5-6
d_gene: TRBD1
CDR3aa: CASEYSYGQGMYEQYF
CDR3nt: TGTGCCAGCGAGTATTCGTACGGACAGGGTATGTACGAGCAGTACTTC

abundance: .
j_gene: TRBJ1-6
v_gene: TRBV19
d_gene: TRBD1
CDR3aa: CASSATGAYNSPLHF
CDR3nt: TGTGCCAGTAGTGCGACAGGGGCATATAATTCACCCCTCCACTTT

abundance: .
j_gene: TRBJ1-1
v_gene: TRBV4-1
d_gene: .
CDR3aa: CASSQEGGGTEAFF
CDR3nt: TGCGCCAGCAGCCAAGAAGGGGGTGGCACTGAAGCTTTCTTT

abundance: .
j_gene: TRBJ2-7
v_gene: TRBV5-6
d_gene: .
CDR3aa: CASSLGVQWEQYF
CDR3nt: TGTGCCAGCAGCTTAGGGGTCCAGTGGGAGCAGTACTTC

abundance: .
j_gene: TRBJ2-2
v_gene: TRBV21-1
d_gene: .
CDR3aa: CASSKQGTGELFF
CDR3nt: TGTGCCAGCAGCAAACAGGGCACCGGGGAGCTGTTTTTT

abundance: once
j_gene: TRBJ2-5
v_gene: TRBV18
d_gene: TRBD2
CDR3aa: CASSPGLAETQYF
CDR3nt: TGTGCCAGCTCGCCGGGACTAGCGGAGACCCAGTACTTC

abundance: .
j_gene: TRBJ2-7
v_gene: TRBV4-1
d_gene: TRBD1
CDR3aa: CASSQGQGSYEQYF
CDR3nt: TGCGCCAGCAGCCAAGGACAGGGCTCATACGAGCAGTACTTC

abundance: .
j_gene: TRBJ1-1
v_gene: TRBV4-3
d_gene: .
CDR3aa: CASSQTANTEAFF
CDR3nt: TGCGCCAGCAGCCAAACAGCAAACACTGAAGCTTTCTTT

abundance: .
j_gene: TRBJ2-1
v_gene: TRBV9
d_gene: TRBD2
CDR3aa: CASSPTSGRPYNEQFF
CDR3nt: TGTGCCAGCAGCCCAACTAGCGGGAGGCCCTACAATGAGCAGTTCTTC

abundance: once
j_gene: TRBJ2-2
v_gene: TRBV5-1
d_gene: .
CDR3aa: CASSLSSSGTPRTGELFF
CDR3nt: TGCGCCAGCAGCCTAAGCAGCAGCGGGACACCGCGCACCGGGGAGCTGTTTTTT

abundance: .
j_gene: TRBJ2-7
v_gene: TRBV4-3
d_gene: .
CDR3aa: CASSQDAVLGAYEQYF
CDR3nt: TGCGCCAGCAGCCAAGATGCGGTGTTGGGAGCCTACGAGCAGTACTTC

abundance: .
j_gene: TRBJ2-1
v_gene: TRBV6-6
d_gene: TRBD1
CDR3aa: CASSYSLDRGFGEQFF
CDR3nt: TGTGCCAGCAGTTACAGCCTGGACAGGGGGTTCGGTGAGCAGTTCTTC

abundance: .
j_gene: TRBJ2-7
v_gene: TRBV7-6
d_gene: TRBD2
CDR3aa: CASSLELAGAYEQYF
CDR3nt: TGTGCCAGCAGCTTAGAACTAGCGGGAGCCTACGAGCAGTACTTC

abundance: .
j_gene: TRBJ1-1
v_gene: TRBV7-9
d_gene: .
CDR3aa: CASSFKNTEAFF
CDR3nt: TGTGCCAGCAGCTTTAAGAACACTGAAGCTTTCTTT

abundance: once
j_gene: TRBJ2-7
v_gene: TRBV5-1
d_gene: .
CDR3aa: CASSLIQGRASSYEQYF
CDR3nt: TGCGCCAGCAGCTTGATCCAAGGGCGGGCGAGCTCCTACGAGCAGTACTTC

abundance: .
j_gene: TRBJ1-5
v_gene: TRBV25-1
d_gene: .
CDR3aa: CASSPTGNQPQHF
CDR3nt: TGTGCCAGCAGTCCAACGGGTAATCAGCCCCAGCATTTT

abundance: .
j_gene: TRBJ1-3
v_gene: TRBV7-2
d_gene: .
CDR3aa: CASSFVPEDTIYF
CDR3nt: TGTGCCAGCAGCTTTGTCCCCGAGGACACCATATATTTT

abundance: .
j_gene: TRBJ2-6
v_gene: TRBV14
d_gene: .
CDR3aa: CASSQYQGTGANVLTF
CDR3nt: TGTGCCAGCAGCCAATATCAAGGAACTGGGGCCAACGTCCTGACTTTC

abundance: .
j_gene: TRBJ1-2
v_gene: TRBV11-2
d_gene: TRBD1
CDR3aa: CASSLAPGTGGYYGYTF
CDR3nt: TGTGCCAGCAGCTTAGCTCCGGGGACAGGGGGTTATTATGGCTACACCTTC

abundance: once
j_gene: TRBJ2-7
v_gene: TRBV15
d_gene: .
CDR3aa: CATSRDPRVPYEQYF
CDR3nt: TGTGCCACCAGCAGAGACCCCAGAGTTCCCTACGAGCAGTACTTC

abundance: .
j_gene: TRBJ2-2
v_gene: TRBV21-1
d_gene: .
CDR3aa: CASSKVVWREGQDTGELFF
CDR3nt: TGTGCCAGCAGCAAAGTGGTGTGGCGGGAGGGCCAGGACACCGGGGAGCTGTTTTTT

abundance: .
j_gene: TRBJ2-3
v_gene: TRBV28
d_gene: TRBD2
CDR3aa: CASSRTSEDTDTQYF
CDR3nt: TGTGCCAGCAGTCGGACTAGCGAAGACACAGATACGCAGTATTTT

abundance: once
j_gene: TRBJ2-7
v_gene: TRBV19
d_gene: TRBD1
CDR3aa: CASSVGTGGTYEQYF
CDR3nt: TGTGCCAGTAGTGTCGGGACAGGGGGCACCTACGAGCAGTACTTC

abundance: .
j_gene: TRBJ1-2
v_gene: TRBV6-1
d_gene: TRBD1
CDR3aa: CASIQTGMFGYTF
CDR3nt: TGTGCCAGCATTCAGACAGGGATGTTCGGCTACACCTTC

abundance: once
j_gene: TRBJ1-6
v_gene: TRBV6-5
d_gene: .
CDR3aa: CASSYYNSPLHF
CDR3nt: TGTGCCAGCAGTTACTATAATTCACCCCTCCACTTT

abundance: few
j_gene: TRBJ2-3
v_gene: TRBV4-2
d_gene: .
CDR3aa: CASSLGTRTDTQYF
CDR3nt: TGTGCCAGCAGCCTTGGGACTCGCACAGATACGCAGTATTTT

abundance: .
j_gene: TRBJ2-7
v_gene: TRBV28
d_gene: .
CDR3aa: CASRMGRPHEQYF
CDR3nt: TGTGCCAGCAGGATGGGCAGGCCTCACGAGCAGTACTTC

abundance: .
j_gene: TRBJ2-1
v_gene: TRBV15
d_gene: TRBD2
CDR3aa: CATSREGLAGGSYNEQFF
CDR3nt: TGTGCCACCAGCAGAGAGGGACTAGCGGGTGGCTCCTACAATGAGCAGTTCTTC

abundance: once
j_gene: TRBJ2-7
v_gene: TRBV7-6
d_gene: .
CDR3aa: CASSLGSDGAYEQYF
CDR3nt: TGTGCCAGCAGCTTAGGATCGGACGGGGCCTACGAGCAGTACTTC

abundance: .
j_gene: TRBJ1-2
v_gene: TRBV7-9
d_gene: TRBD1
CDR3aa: CASSRTARDREAKDYGYTF
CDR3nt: TGTGCCAGCAGTCGAACCGCCCGGGACAGGGAGGCAAAGGACTATGGCTACACCTTC